These 10 T cell receptor beta chains share one sample of origin, sequenced in a study of neurological immune-mediated disorders. As for time point: longitudinal time-point 2. TCRdb ran MiXCR on the 5' RACE reads and lists one entry per CDR3 protein. Of some 87,000 distinct CDR3 sequences listed, more than 5% were seen once; the top ten hold over 6.5%. Sequencing was performed on PBMCs. The receptors originated from a woman in her sixties or seventies with multiple sclerosis.

This clonotype occurred many times. V gene TRBV25-1 combines with J gene TRBJ1-2; no definite D call. The germline gives CDR1 MGHDK, CDR2 SYGVNS. This CDR3 spans 17 amino acids. V lost 4 bases, J lost 5 bases, and 23 bases lay in between. CDR3 loop: CASSGVHFHRGLYGYTF. In DNA, the CDR3 is TGTGCCAGCAGTGGGGTTCACTTCCATCGCGGGCTGTATGGCTACACCTTC.

Ten or more counts support this clonotype. The chain joins TRBV20-1 to TRBJ1-6, with D possibly matching TRBD1 (6 bases). V was trimmed by 2 bases and J by 0 bases, leaving 11 bases between them. Germline-derived CDR1 and CDR2 are DFQATT and SNEGSKA (reference sequence). This CDR3 has 16 amino acids. As DNA, the CDR3 is TGCAGTGCTAGAACAGGGCTTTCCTCCTATAATTCACCCCTCCACTTT. Translating gives CSARTGLSSYNSPLHF.

This clonotype was seen ten or more times. V usage is TRBV12-3 or TRBV12-4 and J usage is TRBJ1-5; D unclear. V gave up 4 bases and J gave up 3 bases, with 16 bases separating them. The CDR3 runs to 16 residues. The CDR3 loop is CASSSQSGRPNQPQHF. Here the CDR3 DNA reads TGTGCCAGCAGTTCGCAGTCGGGCAGGCCCAATCAGCCCCAGCATTTT.

This clonotype has a count of ten or more. This chain joins TRBV5-1 and TRBJ2-5; TRBD1 is a possible D gene (6 bases). V shed 4 bases and J shed 5 bases, with 12 bases lying between them. Germline assignment: CDR1 SGHRS and CDR2 YFSETQ. The CDR3 spans 13 residues. The CDR3 reads CASSRVRGETQYF. CDR3 bases: TGCGCCAGCAGCCGGGTGAGGGGGGAGACCCAGTACTTC.

There are many counts of this clonotype. The gene calls are TRBV6-5 and TRBJ2-3; a possible D gene is TRBD2 (5 bases). Germline CDR1 and CDR2: MNHEY and SVGAGI. Trimming pared 3 bases from V and 4 bases from J, leaving 8 bases between. The CDR3 totals 13 residues. The CDR3 coding sequence is TGTGCCAGCAGTTATCCGGGGTCAGATACGCAGTATTTT. Its protein product is CASSYPGSDTQYF.

This clonotype was seen repeatedly, ten times or more. CDR3 coding DNA: TGTGCCAGCAGCGCGGGGACAGGAGCCCCCTACGAGCAGTACTTC. This codes for CASSAGTGAPYEQYF. This chain links TRBV7-9 with TRBJ2-7, with 8 nucleotides matching TRBD1. The CDR3 is 15 residues long. J lost 2 bases, V lost 5 bases, and 8 bases had no gene match. Germline V lookup: CDR1 SEHNR, CDR2 FQNEAQ (reference sequence).

This clonotype was recorded at least ten times. The chain has TRBV4-1 and TRBJ2-1; 8 nucleotides align to TRBD1. The CDR3 covers 14 residues. The V gene end was trimmed by 2 bases and the J gene end by 7 bases; junction bases not matched to a gene: 4. The germline V gene encodes CDR1 MGHRA and CDR2 YSYEKL. The CDR3 protein is CASSQSRQGNEQFF. CDR3 coding DNA: TGCGCCAGCAGCCAATCCCGACAGGGGAATGAGCAGTTCTTC.

This clonotype was counted at least ten times. This chain connects TRBV2 to TRBJ2-1; D could derive from TRBD1 or TRBD2 (5 bases each). The ends were cut back, 0 bases at V and 13 bases at J, with 16 bases in the middle. CDR3 size: 14 residues. Germline V gene lookup returns CDR1 SNHLY and CDR2 FYNNEI. The CDR3 DNA reads TGTGCCAGCAGTGAAGCGGGGGTTGCCCTCGTACAGTTCTTC. Amino acids: CASSEAGVALVQFF.

This clonotype was seen ten or more times. The chain couples TRBV5-1 to TRBJ2-1, with 12 bases that match TRBD2. With 3 bases clipped from V and 8 bases from J, the junction kept 6 bases outside the gene matches. The CDR3 extends over 15 amino acids. The germline V gene encodes CDR1 SGHRS and CDR2 YFSETQ. CDR3 amino acids: CASSSSGGAAYEQFF. As DNA, the CDR3 is TGCGCCAGCAGCTCTAGCGGGGGGGCCGCCTATGAGCAGTTCTTC.

The genes are TRBV30 and TRBJ1-2, with 8 bases identical to TRBD1. Germline trimming cut 3 bases from V and 5 bases from J; bases unmatched to any gene: 5. In germline, CDR1 is GTSNPN, CDR2 SVGIG (reference sequence). The CDR3 consists of 13 residues. The CDR3 nucleotides are TGTGCCTGGAGGGACAGGGCCCCTTATGGCTACACCTTC. Protein: CAWRDRAPYGYTF.